The present T cell receptor beta chain was sequenced within a study of cytomegalovirus exposure and HLA in healthy donors. Study-level points and caveats: There were some 150 TCR beta chains listed as cytomegalovirus-associated. Cytomegalovirus status was reportedly diagnosed by the classifier with high specificity and sensitivity. Most CMV-associated TCR beta chains were later found to appear HLA-restricted.

PCR employed 60 Vbeta and 13 Jbeta primers. Original analysis: In a later analysis, roughly 86 million unique TCR beta chains included roughly 11 million shared by two or more donors. Method: immunoSEQ multiplex PCR; TCRdb's copy keeps in-frame clones and lacks some. V, J and clone size are those of that table, while D and trimming were read from the DNA. The sample holds some 150,000 clones, around 79% seen once. The CDR3 is made up of 15 amino acids. The junction had 6 bases not matched to a gene; V was cut back by 5 bases and J by 1 base. CDR1 and CDR2 from the germline V gene are PRHDT and FYEKMQ (reference sequence). Turning to this clone: Its antigen remains unknown.

The chain joins TRBV13 to TRBJ1-1; 8 bases are a match to TRBD1. Sequences were obtained from PBMCs. The TCR sequence derives from a man aged 30 to 45 in good health and CMV-seropositive. CDR3 bases: TGTGCCAGCAGCGACAGGGGAATTAAGAACACTGAAGCTTTCTTT. It encodes CASSDRGIKNTEAFF.